The present T cell receptor beta chain was sequenced within a study of low-dose radiotherapy and immunotherapy resistance in tumors. Study summary: Administration of intravenous cyclophosphamide at 200 mg/m2 took place every two weeks, one day before radiation and immunotherapy.

The time point here: after trial treatment. This sample's treatment: LDRT plus nivolumab, ipilimumab, low-dose cyclophosphamide and aspirin (RACIN trial). TRAV- and TRBV-specific primers, spanning alpha and beta chains, primed first-strand cDNA. A constant-region primer paired with the V-primer adapter amplified TCRs over 20 PCR cycles. TCRdb fed the reads into MiXCR, producing one record per CDR3 protein. The top ten clones hold roughly 4.3% of a sample with 95,000 to 100,000 distinct CDR3 sequences, under 25% of them seen once. V shed 5 bases, J shed 5 bases, and the junction held 2 bases outside the gene matches. From germline, CDR1 is LGHDT and CDR2 YNNKEL (reference sequence). The CDR3 is made up of 15 amino acids. This clonotype was picked up many times.

J is TRBJ2-1 and V is TRBV3-1, with 14 bases fitting TRBD2. The TCR was taken from a male donor with prostate cancer. Sample: PBMCs, taken after low-dose radiotherapy plus immunotherapy. CDR3 bases: TGTGCCAGCAGCGAGGGACTAGCGGGGGACAATGAGCAGTTCTTC. It translates to CASSEGLAGDNEQFF.